The next 25 T cell receptor beta chains were all read from a single sample in a study of T-cell memory formation after mild COVID-19. TCRdb processed the 5' RACE reads anew with MiXCR; each CDR3 protein has one entry. This sample carries almost 350,000 distinct CDR3 sequences, 20% of them seen once, and the ten largest clones take around a fifth. The sample was PBMCs or a T cell subset sorted from them (not recorded which). The receptors come from a man aged 18 to 29 who had mild COVID-19 (a few samples of this study predate the infection). Cell type and time point are not known.

This clonotype showed up just a few times. The chain couples TRBV7-9 to TRBJ1-6, with D possibly TRBD1 on 5 matching bases. The CDR3 covers 14 residues. Per germline, CDR1 SEHNR and CDR2 FQNEAQ (reference sequence). The V and J ends lost 6 bases and 8 bases respectively, with 14 bases between them. The CDR3 DNA reads as TGTGCCAGCAGTTCGGACACTGGAGATTCACCCCTCCACTTT. It translates to CASSSDTGDSPLHF.

The genes are TRBV4-1 and TRBJ2-2; tentative D call: TRBD2 (5 bases). Germline V gene sequence: CDR1 MGHRA, CDR2 YSYEKL. The length of the CDR3 is 16 residues. With 2 bases removed from V and 6 bases from J, the gap between germline ends came to 16 bases. In nucleotides, the CDR3 is TGCGCCAGCAGCCAACCCACTAGAAAGGCGGCCGGGGAGCTGTTTTTT. This gives the protein CASSQPTRKAAGELFF.

This clonotype was picked up a small number of times. The CDR3 DNA reads TGCAGCGTTGAATGGACAGGGCCCTACGAGCAGTACTTC. Residues: CSVEWTGPYEQYF. J is TRBJ2-7 and V is TRBV29-1; TRBD1 agrees at 8 bases. The CDR3 covers 13 residues. Germline V gene sequence: CDR1 SQVTM, CDR2 ANQGSEA. V lost 2 bases, J lost 2 bases, and 2 bases stayed unmatched.

This clonotype was observed a few times. The V gene is TRBV6-6, the J gene TRBJ1-6, with 7 positions matching TRBD1. CDR3 length: 15 amino acids. V was clipped by 4 bases and J by 6 bases; unmatched bases: 6. In germline, CDR1 is MNHNY, CDR2 SVGAGI (reference sequence). CDR3 loop: CASSSPDRANSPLHF. The CDR3 DNA is TGTGCCAGCAGTTCCCCCGACAGGGCTAATTCACCCCTCCACTTT.

The CDR3 DNA reads as TGTGCCAGCCGGGGTCTCAATGAGCAGTTCTTC. This translates into CASRGLNEQFF. The V call is TRBV6-5, the J call TRBJ2-1; the D gene is possibly TRBD2 (5 bases). The CDR3 runs to 11 residues. CDR1 is MNHEY, CDR2 SVGAGI, per germline. Between the trimmed V and J ends, which lost 8 bases and 6 bases, there was a span of 8 bases.

This clonotype has just a few counts. The rearrangement uses TRBV12-3 or TRBV12-4 and TRBJ1-5, with 8 bases identical to TRBD1. V lost 5 bases, J lost 6 bases, and 6 bases stayed unmatched. This CDR3 is built from 14 residues. The CDR3 region has the DNA TGTGCCAGCAGTCGACAGGGGACCAGTCAGCCCCAGCATTTT. It codes for CASSRQGTSQPQHF.

The J gene is TRBJ2-7, the V gene TRBV6-5, with D unclear. The germline V gene has CDR1 MNHEY and CDR2 SVGAGI. V dropped 7 bases and J dropped 3 bases, with 10 bases sitting between them. The CDR3 totals 12 residues. CDR3 DNA: TGTGCCAGCACCACACCCTACTACGAGCAGTACTTC. Translated: CASTTPYYEQYF.

This clonotype showed up just a few times. V gene TRBV6-2 or TRBV6-3 combines with J gene TRBJ1-5; no reliable D call. Trimming pared 8 bases from V and 0 bases from J, leaving 14 bases between. Germline CDR1 reads MNHEY; CDR2 reads SVGEGT. CDR3 size: 15 residues. The DNA for the CDR3 is TGTGCCAGCTGTCGCGACTTCTATAGCAATCAGCCCCAGCATTTT. Translated, it gives CASCRDFYSNQPQHF.

This clonotype was picked up many times. This chain joins TRBV7-2 and TRBJ2-3; 9 positions match TRBD2. CDR1 SGHTA and CDR2 FQGNSA come from the germline V gene. The J segment lost 0 bases and the V segment lost 5 bases, leaving 0 bases of the junction unmatched. The CDR3 contains 14 residues. For the CDR3, the DNA is TGTGCCAGCAGCAGCGGGGGGAGCACAGATACGCAGTATTTT. It translates to CASSSGGSTDTQYF.

V is TRBV12-3 or TRBV12-4 and J is TRBJ2-1, with TRBD2 identical over 7 bases. This CDR3 has 16 residues. The J segment lost 1 base and the V segment lost 4 bases, leaving 7 bases of the junction unmatched. DNA of the CDR3: TGTGCCAGCAGTTCGTCTGGCGGGGGTTCCTACAATGAGCAGTTCTTC. This gives the protein CASSSSGGGSYNEQFF.

V gene TRBV11-2 combines with J gene TRBJ2-3; TRBD2 aligns across 8 bases. The germline V gene encodes CDR1 SGHAT and CDR2 FQNNGV. This CDR3 region has 12 residues. The V and J ends lost 3 bases and 10 bases, in that order; junction bases with no gene match: 3. The CDR3 reads CASSFGLAPQYF. Written as DNA, the CDR3 is TGTGCCAGCAGCTTCGGACTAGCTCCGCAGTATTTT.

V is TRBV28 and J is TRBJ1-6; weak D call: TRBD1 (5 bases). CDR1 MDHEN and CDR2 SYDVKM come from the germline V gene. V was shortened by 8 bases and J by 7 bases, with 12 bases between the two germline ends. The CDR3 runs to 13 residues. The CDR3 nucleotides read TGTGCCAGCGTGGGACGCCAAAATTCACCCCTCCACTTT. Residues: CASVGRQNSPLHF.

The table lists this clonotype with a few counts. This rearrangement joins TRBV3-1 to TRBJ2-2; D is unresolved. This CDR3 region has 14 residues. Germline V CDR1 and CDR2: LGHDT, YNNKEL (reference sequence). Trimming took off 1 base at V and 6 bases at J, with 9 bases between the two ends. CDR3 region: CASSQARAAGELFF. CDR3 coding DNA: TGTGCCAGCAGCCAAGCTAGAGCAGCCGGGGAGCTGTTTTTT.

J is TRBJ2-7 and V is TRBV29-1, with TRBD2 matching over 7 bases. This CDR3 has 12 residues. Germline loops: CDR1 SQVTM, CDR2 ANQGSEA. V was pared by 4 bases and J by 9 bases, with 9 bases of the junction left unmatched. The chain's CDR3 is CSVGEGRGRQYV. DNA of the CDR3: TGCAGCGTTGGGGAGGGCCGAGGGCGGCAGTACGTC.

A note on this clonotype: Since the CDR3 does not end with the conserved phenylalanine or tryptophan, this likely comes from a read error. It is unclear where the CDR3 begins or ends on the DNA, so no DNA is shown, and the CDR3 is as TCRdb lists it. V gene TRBV5-1 combines with J gene TRBJ2-2; no DNA check was done on the table's D call, TRBD1. Germline CDR1 SGHRS, CDR2 YFSETQ. The CDR3 is 15 amino acids in total, end residues counted. CDR3 region: CASSFRTGATGELII.

The gene calls are TRBV12-3 or TRBV12-4 and TRBJ2-7, with 8 nucleotides matching TRBD1. CDR3 length: 15 residues. Losses at the gene ends were 7 bases for V and 2 bases for J; bases not matched to a gene: 10. DNA for the CDR3: TGTGCCAGCACCTGGGGACAGGTGGGTACCTACGAGCAGTACTTC. It translates to CASTWGQVGTYEQYF.

This clonotype was picked up a small number of times. This chain connects TRBV7-6 to TRBJ1-5; D is unresolved. The CDR3 contains 14 residues. Trimming stripped 3 bases from V and 2 bases from J, with 8 bases between. Per the germline V gene, CDR1 is SGHVS and CDR2 is FNYEAQ. This chain's CDR3 is CASSFGDGNQPQHF. DNA of the CDR3: TGTGCCAGCAGCTTCGGGGATGGCAATCAGCCCCAGCATTTT.

This clonotype appeared many times. The V gene is TRBV5-1, the J gene TRBJ2-3, with D hard to call. CDR1 is SGHRS and CDR2 is YFSETQ in the germline V gene. The CDR3 loop spans 14 amino acids. V lost 3 bases, J lost 0 bases, and 8 bases lay in between. The CDR3: CASSWGSSTDTQYF. The CDR3 bases are TGCGCCAGCAGCTGGGGATCCAGCACAGATACGCAGTATTTT.

This clonotype turned up a few times. The genes are TRBV7-9 and TRBJ2-7; D gene unclear. The germline V gene encodes CDR1 SEHNR and CDR2 FQNEAQ (reference sequence). The CDR3 loop spans 12 amino acids. With 3 bases removed from V and 5 bases from J, the gap between germline ends came to 8 bases. The chain's CDR3 is CASSFKGNEQYF. The CDR3 DNA sequence: TGTGCCAGCAGCTTTAAGGGAAACGAGCAGTACTTC.

As for this clonotype: Germline and junction disagree at one end, which may indicate a read error. This chain joins TRBV7-9 and TRBJ2-5; D remains unclear. The CDR3 is made up of 13 amino acids. Germline V gene data show CDR1 as SEHNR and CDR2 as FQNEAQ (reference sequence). In DNA form, the CDR3 reads TGTGCCGGCAGCCCGCCTAGGGCGGAGACCCAGTACTTC. This sequence encodes CAGSPPRAETQYF.

This clonotype has ten or more counts. This sequence joins TRBV3-1 and TRBJ1-4; D is uncertain. Germline lookup yields CDR1 LGHDT and CDR2 YNNKEL (reference sequence). Trimming stripped 1 base from V and 7 bases from J, with 7 bases between. The CDR3 consists of 13 residues. The CDR3 sequence: CASSQVRGEKLFF. Here the CDR3 DNA reads TGTGCCAGCAGCCAAGTTAGAGGTGAAAAACTGTTTTTT.

This clonotype was seen a few times. V is TRBV12-3 or TRBV12-4 and J is TRBJ2-2; the D is unclear. Trimming left V 3 bases short and J 4 bases short, with 12 bases between. The CDR3 has 15 amino acids. This chain's CDR3 is CASSFARSITGELFF. Here the CDR3 DNA reads TGTGCCAGCAGTTTCGCTCGTAGCATCACCGGGGAGCTGTTTTTT.

V gene TRBV18 combines with J gene TRBJ1-6; D uncertain. From germline, CDR1 is KGHSH and CDR2 LQKENI. This CDR3 has 15 amino acids. V lost 4 bases to trimming and J lost 6 bases, with 13 bases between them. CDR3 in DNA: TGTGCCAGCTCACGACAAGATCGGATTAATTCACCCCTCCACTTT. Translating gives CASSRQDRINSPLHF.

This chain joins TRBV20-1 and TRBJ2-3, with D possibly being TRBD1 or TRBD2 (5 bases each). Germline CDR1 reads DFQATT; CDR2 reads SNEGSKA (reference sequence). Trimming removed 5 bases at V and 3 bases at J, with 24 bases between. The CDR3 has 17 amino acids. The CDR3 region is CSAGSTGTPRNTDTQYF. The CDR3 nucleotides read TGCAGTGCTGGATCTACCGGGACCCCCCGAAATACAGATACGCAGTATTTT.

This clonotype turned up a few times. The chain carries TRBV12-3 or TRBV12-4 and TRBJ2-7; D call uncertain. V was trimmed by 3 bases and J by 7 bases, leaving 13 bases between them. This CDR3 region has 13 residues. The DNA for the CDR3 is TGTGCCAGCAGTTTCGGCAGGCTGGGGGAGCAGTACTTC. This codes for CASSFGRLGEQYF.